The 18 T cell receptor beta chains below were found in one sample sequenced in a study of Ad26.COV2.S vaccination and SARS-CoV-2 variants. Specified treatment: about 20 received Ad26.COV2.S at low or high dose, single or two shots; five or six received placebo; per-sample allocation not given. The samples were gathered on day 63 after the first injection of vaccine or placebo. Profiling relied on immunoSEQ multiplex PCR, and the TCRdb table lists in-frame clones only, not all of them. The sample lists about 440,000 clones; less than 95% were seen once. Here the sequenced sample was peripheral blood, taken in a trial of Ad26.COV2.S vaccine versus placebo. All receptors come from a person aged 18-65 years who received the Ad26.COV2.S COVID-19 vaccine or a placebo.

This chain links TRBV5-1 with TRBJ2-3; 9 bases line up with TRBD2. The junction had 6 bases not matched to a gene; V was cut back by 4 bases and J by 3 bases. This CDR3 contains 15 residues. In germline, CDR1 is SGHRS, CDR2 YFSETQ. The CDR3 protein is CASSNLAGATDTQYF. In nucleotides, the CDR3 is TGCGCCAGCAGCAACTTAGCGGGAGCGACAGATACGCAGTATTTT.

The J gene is TRBJ2-3, the V gene TRBV29-1, with 9 positions matching TRBD1. J lost 2 bases, V lost 7 bases, and 4 bases had no gene match. CDR3 length: 13 amino acids. Per germline, CDR1 SQVTM and CDR2 ANQGSEA. CDR3 bases: TGCAGCGCCACAGGGGGCCCCACAGATACGCAGTATTTT. It specifies CSATGGPTDTQYF.

This chain connects TRBV4-2 to TRBJ1-1; D is perhaps TRBD1 (6 bases). The ends were cut back, 0 bases at V and 4 bases at J, with 12 bases in the middle. Germline-derived CDR1 and CDR2 are LGHNA and YNFKEQ. This CDR3 is built from 15 residues. This chain's CDR3 is CASSQDDAGATEAFF. CDR3 DNA: TGTGCCAGCAGCCAAGATGATGCGGGGGCCACTGAAGCTTTCTTT.

V and J are TRBV7-2 and TRBJ1-2, with 10 bases lining up with TRBD1. CDR1 is SGHTA, CDR2 FQGNSA, per germline. The CDR3 consists of 15 residues. After removal of 3 bases from V and 7 bases from J, the junction contained 8 bases not matched to a gene. The CDR3 loop is CASSFAGTGVGGYTF. CDR3 nucleotide sequence: TGTGCCAGCAGCTTCGCCGGGACAGGGGTCGGTGGCTACACCTTC.

The rearrangement links TRBV14 to TRBJ2-3; TRBD1 aligns across 8 bases. The CDR3 is 13 residues long. Germline V gives CDR1 SGHDN, CDR2 FVKESK. The ends lost 3 bases at V and 8 bases at J; junction bases unmatched: 4. CDR3 nucleotide sequence: TGTGCCAGCAGCCAGGACACAGGGGGTACGCAGTATTTT. This gives the protein CASSQDTGGTQYF.

The rearrangement uses TRBV5-1 and TRBJ2-1; D remains unclear. This CDR3 has 16 residues. The germline CDR1 and CDR2 sequences are SGHRS and YFSETQ. V shed 0 bases and J shed 0 bases, with 10 bases lying between them. In DNA form, the CDR3 reads TGCGCCAGCAGCTTGGTCGTACCCGGCTCCTACAATGAGCAGTTCTTC. This encodes CASSLVVPGSYNEQFF.

V usage is TRBV5-6 and J usage is TRBJ1-1; no firm D call. Germline assignment: CDR1 SGHDT and CDR2 YYEEEE. Trimming cost V 4 bases and J 1 base, with 14 bases left between them. The CDR3 length is 15 residues. The CDR3 region has the DNA TGTGCCAGCAGCATATTACGGATATCGAACACTGAAGCTTTCTTT. It is translated as CASSILRISNTEAFF.

This clone has only a few counts. At the DNA level, this CDR3 is encoded by other sequences in the same sample as well. The chain employs TRBV19 and TRBJ1-1; D is undetermined. Germline V gene sequence: CDR1 LNHDA, CDR2 SQIVND (reference sequence). V dropped 4 bases and J dropped 0 bases, with 3 bases sitting between them. The CDR3 contains 12 residues. The CDR3 spells CASSKLNTEAFF. CDR3 in DNA: TGTGCCAGTAGTAAATTGAACACTGAAGCTTTCTTT.

The rearrangement uses TRBV5-5 and TRBJ2-3; D is undetermined. Germline V gives CDR1 SGHKS, CDR2 YYEKEE (reference sequence). Trimming removed 4 bases at V and 0 bases at J, with 18 bases between. There are 17 residues in the CDR3. The CDR3 spells CASSHRNPADSTDTQYF. CDR3 coding DNA: TGTGCCAGCAGCCATAGGAACCCGGCGGATAGCACAGATACGCAGTATTTT.

CDR3 coding DNA: TGTGCCAGCTCACCCCCCGGGACTAGCACCGACAATGAGCAGTTCTTC. Translating gives CASSPPGTSTDNEQFF. The V and J genes are TRBV18 and TRBJ2-1; TRBD2 matches at 9 bases. The germline CDR1 and CDR2 sequences are KGHSH and LQKENI. This CDR3 is 16 amino acids long. V lost 3 bases and J lost 5; bases outside the gene matches: 8. Full variable domain (outside the CDR3, taken from reference TRBV18 and TRBJ2-1): NAGVMQNPRHLVRRRGQEARLRCSPMKGHSHVYWYRQLPEEGLKFMVYLQKENIIDESGMPKERFSAEFPKEGPSILRIQQVVRGDSAAYFCASSPPGTSTDNEQFFGPGTRLTVL.

The chain combines TRBV5-5 with TRBJ1-4, with D perhaps matching TRBD1 (5 bases). The CDR3 is 14 residues long. The V gene lost 3 bases and the J gene lost 2 bases, with 8 bases spanning the gap. Germline CDR1 SGHKS, CDR2 YYEKEE (reference sequence). CDR3 sequence (DNA): TGTGCCAGCAGCTCGGGGGTGACTAATGAAAAACTGTTTTTT. Encoded protein: CASSSGVTNEKLFF.

This chain joins TRBV27 and TRBJ2-1; D is possibly TRBD2 (6 bases). Germline loops: CDR1 MNHEY, CDR2 SMNVEV (reference sequence). CDR3 length equals 15 residues. Trimming removed 5 bases at V and 4 bases at J, with 15 bases between. Here the CDR3 reads CASSTRDSVYNEQFF. The CDR3 bases are TGTGCCAGCAGTACTCGGGACTCCGTGTACAATGAGCAGTTCTTC.

CDR3: CASSLYQGFTYNEQFF. CDR3 DNA: TGCGCCAGCAGCTTGTATCAGGGATTTACCTACAATGAGCAGTTCTTC. J is TRBJ2-1 and V is TRBV5-1; D is perhaps TRBD1 (5 bases). The V gene's germline CDR1 is SGHRS and CDR2 YFSETQ. V lost 1 base and J 2 bases, leaving 13 bases between the germline ends. The CDR3 is 16 residues long.

The table lists this clone with a count of one. The genes are TRBV30 and TRBJ2-1; no clear D gene. V gave up 3 bases and J gave up 7 bases, with 7 bases separating them. This CDR3 spans 11 amino acids. CDR1 is GTSNPN, CDR2 SVGIG, per germline (reference sequence). CDR3 region: CAWSLGNEQFF. The CDR3, as DNA: TGTGCCTGGAGCCTAGGAAATGAGCAGTTCTTC.

The chain joins TRBV5-5 to TRBJ2-5; tentatively, D is TRBD1 (6 bases). This CDR3 contains 12 residues. Germline assignment: CDR1 SGHKS and CDR2 YYEKEE (reference sequence). V was clipped by 4 bases and J by 5 bases, with 9 bases between them. The DNA of the CDR3 is TGTGCCAGCAGCCGGACAGTGGAGACCCAGTACTTC. Encoded protein: CASSRTVETQYF.

The V and J genes are TRBV3-1 (or the pseudogene TRBV3-2) and TRBJ2-7, with a weak D call TRBD2 (5 bases). CDR3 length: 13 amino acids. CDR1 is LGHDT and CDR2 is YNNKEL in the germline V gene (reference sequence). Trimming shortened V by 4 bases and J by 3 bases, and 10 bases separated the two germline ends. In DNA form, the CDR3 reads TGTGCCAGCAGCCTAAACCGGGACTACGAGCAGTACTTC. It is translated as CASSLNRDYEQYF.

This chain's CDR3 is CASSVRGEQPQHF. For the CDR3, the DNA is TGTGCCAGCAGCGTAAGGGGGGAACAGCCCCAGCATTTT. The chain joins TRBV7-2 to TRBJ1-5, with a tentative D call TRBD1 (6 bases). Germline CDR1 SGHTA, CDR2 FQGNSA. Trimming left V 5 bases short and J 7 bases short, with 12 bases between. This CDR3 is 13 amino acids long. Filled out from reference TRBV7-2 and TRBJ1-5, the complete variable domain reads GAGVSQSPSNKVTEKGKDVELRCDPISGHTALYWYRQSLGQGLEFLIYFQGNSAPDKSGLPSDRFSAERTGGSVSTLTIQRTQQEDSAVYLCASSVRGEQPQHFGDGTRLSIL.

V is TRBV20-1 and J is TRBJ2-7; a possible D gene is TRBD2 (6 bases). V lost 3 bases, J lost 9 bases, and 15 bases lay in between. The CDR3 sequence is 12 residues long. Germline V gene lookup returns CDR1 DFQATT and CDR2 SNEGSKA (reference sequence). The CDR3 loop reads CSASPSPGGQYF. The CDR3 DNA follows: TGCAGTGCTAGTCCTTCCCCCGGGGGGCAGTACTTC.